These T cell receptor beta chains were read from a single sample in a study of T cell changes during pregnancy in multiple sclerosis. Sequencing was performed with immunoSEQ multiplex PCR; in TCRdb, only in-frame clones are kept and a portion is missing. Of 9,500 to 14,000 clones in the sample, about four fifths were seen once. The sequenced sample was CD8+ T cells from peripheral blood mononuclear cells, obtained after pregnancy. All receptors derive from a female donor in good health, enrolled as a control in a pregnancy study. The CDR3 runs from the conserved cysteine through the conserved F or W. The order of the fields is J gene, D gene, V gene, CDR3 protein. The D gene is left open where the match is weak.

>TRBJ2-1|TRBD2|TRBV7-9
CASSPWTSGGNEQFF
>TRBJ2-1|TRBD2|TRBV27
CASSSSLTSGAYNEQFF
>TRBJ2-5|TRBD1|TRBV27
CASSLFRPGTVKETQYF
>TRBJ2-7|TRBD1|TRBV7-9
CASSHRGGSDEYF
>TRBJ1-2|NA|TRBV6-1
CASREYRENGYTF
>TRBJ2-1|NA|TRBV7-9
CASSADGGPIYNEQFF
>TRBJ1-2|TRBD1|TRBV7-2
CASSSQTGVVSGYTF
>TRBJ1-4|NA|TRBV19
CASSIGGQAFNEKLFF
>TRBJ1-2|NA|TRBV9
CASSAGGSFPLTNYGYTF
>TRBJ2-2|NA|TRBV2
CASSVGLAAGELFF
>TRBJ2-5|NA|TRBV21-1
CASSGRYRVRETQYF
>TRBJ2-3|TRBD2|TRBV6-4
CASSLLAGSTDTQYF
>TRBJ2-1|TRBD2|TRBV30
CAWASGLAGDEQFF
>TRBJ2-2|NA|TRBV2
CASTGGFTGELFF
>TRBJ2-3|NA|TRBV15
CATSSLDSRTDTQYF
>TRBJ2-6|NA|TRBV5-4
CASSGAGTSPSGANVLTF
>TRBJ2-1|TRBD2|TRBV2
CASSVLSTSPYNEQFF
>TRBJ1-2|NA|TRBV13
CASSTLRTDTAHYGYTF
>TRBJ2-4|NA|TRBV29-1
CSVESQKLNIQYF
>TRBJ2-2|TRBD2|TRBV9
CASSVGRWGGLHTGELFF
>TRBJ2-3|NA|TRBV13
CASSLFSGTDTQYF
>TRBJ2-3|NA|TRBV6-4
CASSDTAGTTDTQYF
>TRBJ2-3|TRBD2|TRBV7-2
CASSPIGRTSAKDTQYF
>TRBJ1-1|NA|TRBV7-9
CASGYPGEAFF
>TRBJ1-1|TRBD1|TRBV19
CASSIRGQGALDTEAFF
>TRBJ2-1|TRBD2|TRBV7-8
CASSFTSGIYNEQFF
>TRBJ2-1|TRBD2|TRBV5-1
CASSPVGGAGNEQFF
>TRBJ2-1|TRBD1|TRBV6-4
CASSDATGGHNEQFF
>TRBJ2-3|TRBD2|TRBV6-4
CASSDTSGGADTQYF
>TRBJ2-3|NA|TRBV4-3
CASSQAPGGNDRDTQYF
>TRBJ2-5|NA|TRBV27
CASTLEMYRCPLGETQYF
>TRBJ1-1|TRBD1|TRBV7-9
CASSFSGTGSLEAFF
>TRBJ2-3|TRBD2|TRBV9
CASSVVGTSPSTDTQYF
>TRBJ2-3|NA|TRBV7-9
CASRPSGTQYF
>TRBJ1-2|NA|TRBV29-1
CSAGARYGYTF
>TRBJ2-5|NA|TRBV9
CASSASGVRETQYF
>TRBJ2-1|TRBD2|TRBV4-3
CASSHGVGGRAGNEQFF
>TRBJ2-7|TRBD2|TRBV15
CATSREASGSDEQYF
>TRBJ2-1|TRBD2|TRBV29-1
CSVPEREGEQFF
>TRBJ2-3|NA|TRBV7-9
CASSLWSGEDTQYF
>TRBJ2-7|NA|TRBV5-5
CASSLVRGRFYEQYF
>TRBJ2-7|NA|TRBV6-6
CASSYSLEITYEQYF
>TRBJ2-7|NA|TRBV6-1
CASEGHFYEQYF
>TRBJ2-7|NA|TRBV30
CAWSVLSGSGYEQYF
>TRBJ2-2|NA|TRBV28
CASSPTIGLGTGELFF
>TRBJ2-2|TRBD2|TRBV6-1
CASSDLAGVADTGELFF
>TRBJ2-7|TRBD1|TRBV5-5
CASSLGQGSSEQYF
>TRBJ2-7|NA|TRBV29-1
CSSIALRLVWASHEQYF
>TRBJ2-1|TRBD1|TRBV9
CASSVGGGVVDEQFF
>TRBJ2-7|TRBD1|TRBV6-6
CASRRQGRYEQYF
>TRBJ2-1|NA|TRBV20-1
CSGGHNEQFF
>TRBJ1-6|NA|TRBV5-4
CASSLGTTPYSPLHF
>TRBJ2-5|TRBD2|TRBV7-9
CASSLLAGVETQYF